This T cell receptor (beta chain) was observed in a study of molecular identifiers for immune sequencing clone quantification. Study-wide points: In CMV-specific effectors, clones above 20 copies held over 98% of molecules; naive, under 1%. Spiked-in Jurkat TCR RNA corresponding to one cell was reported as detectable against approximately 930,000 naive cells.

With respect to this clonotype: Its antigen is currently unknown. The junction differs from germline at one of its ends, possibly a read error.

Naive CD8 T cells were picked out by sorting for CD8+CD4-CCR7+CD45RA+. Bulk TCR libraries used previously described methods and listed TCR primers. From the PCR reads, TCRdb called clonotypes with MiXCR, one entry per CDR3 protein. Among approximately 320,000 distinct CDR3 sequences listed, 24% were seen once. CDR3 length equals 16 residues. Germline V gene data show CDR1 as SEHNR and CDR2 as FQNEAQ (reference sequence). The sequenced material came from naive CD8+ T cells from blood, with Jurkat cell RNA spiked in. Subset defined: FACS-sorted CD8+CD4-CCR7+CD45RA+ naive T cells. The source is a human donor in good health. Some libraries in this study had Jurkat cell RNA spiked in. The V and J genes are TRBV7-9 and TRBJ1-4; D remains unclear. DNA of the CDR3: TGTGCCAGCAGTCGTTCGGTGGACGCTGTCTCGGAAAAACTGTTATTT. The encoded protein is CASSRSVDAVSEKLLF.